The clone carrying this TCR beta chain was recorded at least ten times. V shed 6 bases and J 7 bases; nucleotides not matched to a gene: 10. The V gene's germline CDR1 is MNHNS and CDR2 SASEGT. The CDR3 consists of 14 residues. Starting from genomic DNA, TCR beta CDR3 was amplified through two-round multiplex PCR. Used in first-round PCR were primers specific to each TRBV and TRBJ gene. Using its own MiXCR run on the multiplex PCR reads, TCRdb lists one record per CDR3 protein. The sample includes about 35,000 distinct CDR3 sequences, 25% to 40% seen only once; the top ten take 25% to 30%. This entry comes from a study of prognosis after radiotherapy for stage I lung cancer. Study context: There were six or seven patients whose tumors were squamous cell carcinoma and approximately 13 whose tumors were adenocarcinoma.

The chain joins TRBV6-1 to TRBJ2-5; 8 bases align to TRBD1. This sequence was found in a donor aged 50 or older with non-small cell lung cancer. This specimen was PBMCs, taken before or after stereotactic body radiation therapy (not recorded which). CDR3 in amino acids: CASRPARTGRTQYF. CDR3 DNA: TGTGCCAGCAGGCCAGCAAGGACAGGGAGGACCCAGTACTTC.